This TCR beta chain was documented in a study of blood T cells in healthy people across ages. The CDR3 contains 11 residues. Per germline, CDR1 LGHNA and CDR2 YNFKEQ. V lost 0 bases and J 8 bases, leaving 4 bases between the germline ends. A second PCR, run for about 6 to 12 cycles, used a sample-barcoded 5' primer plus a J-beta primer mix. A 12-random-nucleotide template-switch adaptor tagged each cDNA molecule. Using its own MiXCR run on the 5' RACE reads, TCRdb lists one record per CDR3 protein. Of around 620,000 distinct CDR3 sequences listed, 25% to 30% are singletons. The rearrangement uses TRBV4-2 and TRBJ2-5; D unresolved. The sequenced sample consisted of blood. This clonotype was obtained from a woman between 65 and 79 years old in good health. CDR3 nucleotides: TGTGCCAGCAGCCAAGACCGCACCCAGTACTTC. Translated: CASSQDRTQYF.